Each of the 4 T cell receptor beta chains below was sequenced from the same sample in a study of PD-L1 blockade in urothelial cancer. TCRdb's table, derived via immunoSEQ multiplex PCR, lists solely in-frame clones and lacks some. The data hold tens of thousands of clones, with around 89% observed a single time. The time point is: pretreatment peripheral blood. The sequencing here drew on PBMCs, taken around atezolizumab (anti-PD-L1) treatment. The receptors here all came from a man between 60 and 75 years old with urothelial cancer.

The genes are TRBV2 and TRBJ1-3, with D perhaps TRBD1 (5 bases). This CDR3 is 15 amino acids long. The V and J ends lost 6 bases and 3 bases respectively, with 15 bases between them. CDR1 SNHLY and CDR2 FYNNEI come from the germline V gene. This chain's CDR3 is CASSGDLEVGNTIYF. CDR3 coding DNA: TGTGCCAGCAGCGGGGACTTAGAGGTTGGAAACACCATATATTTT.

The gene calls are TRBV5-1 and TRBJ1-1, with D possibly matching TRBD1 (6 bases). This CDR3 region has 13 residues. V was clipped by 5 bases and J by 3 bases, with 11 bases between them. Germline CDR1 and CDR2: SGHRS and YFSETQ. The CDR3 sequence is CASSWSGDTEAFF. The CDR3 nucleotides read TGCGCCAGCAGTTGGTCAGGGGACACTGAAGCTTTCTTT.

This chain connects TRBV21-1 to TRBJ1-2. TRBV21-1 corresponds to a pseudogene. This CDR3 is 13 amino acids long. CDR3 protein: CASPKGRNYGYTF. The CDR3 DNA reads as TGTGCCAGCCCTAAGGGGAGGAACTATGGCTACACCTTC.

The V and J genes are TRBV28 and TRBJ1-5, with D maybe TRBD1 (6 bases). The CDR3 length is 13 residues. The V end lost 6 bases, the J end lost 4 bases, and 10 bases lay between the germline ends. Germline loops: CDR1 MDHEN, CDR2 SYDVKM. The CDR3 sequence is CASRRQENQPQHF. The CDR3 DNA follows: TGTGCCAGCAGAAGACAGGAGAATCAGCCCCAGCATTTT.